Listed below are T cell receptor beta chains from one sample, sequenced in a study of post-analysis software for immune sequencing data. TCRdb analysed the PCR reads with MiXCR anew, one entry per CDR3 protein. This sample has approximately 360,000 distinct CDR3 sequences, with 30% to 45% found just once. The sequenced sample consisted of blood. Receptor source: a girl aged 5 to 17 with multiple sclerosis. CDR3s include the opening cysteine and the closing phenylalanine or tryptophan. D genes are given only for firm matches. Clone size is shown for a subset of rows, as once, few, many or a class of expanded clone.

clone_size | j_call | d_call | v_call | cdr3_aa | cdr3_nt
many | TRBJ2-3 | TRBD2 | TRBV12-3/TRBV12-4 | CASSFSGGTDTQYF | TGTGCCAGCAGTTTTAGCGGGGGCACAGATACGCAGTATTTT
few | TRBJ2-5 | TRBD1 | TRBV10-3 | CAISEPGQGETQYF | TGTGCCATCAGTGAGCCGGGACAGGGAGAGACCCAGTACTTC
. | TRBJ2-1 | . | TRBV5-1 | CASSLVESSYNEQFF | TGCGCCAGCAGCTTGGTGGAGAGCTCCTACAATGAGCAGTTCTTC
few | TRBJ2-7 | . | TRBV7-2 | CASSQHYEQYF | TGTGCCAGCAGCCAGCACTACGAGCAGTACTTC
. | TRBJ1-5 | . | TRBV7-2 | CASSGGLGTIHQPQHF | TGTGCCAGCAGCGGAGGCCTGGGAACCATCCATCAGCCCCAGCATTTT
. | TRBJ2-1 | . | TRBV20-1 | CGARMVAGGQSSYNEQFF | TGCGGTGCCCGCATGGTCGCGGGGGGACAGAGCTCCTACAATGAGCAGTTCTTC
. | TRBJ2-5 | TRBD2 | TRBV20-1 | CSAPTSGGLETQYF | TGCAGTGCTCCAACTAGCGGGGGCTTAGAGACCCAGTACTTC
. | TRBJ2-2 | . | TRBV12-5 | CASDLEGGPTNTGELFF | TGTGCTAGTGACCTTGAGGGGGGCCCTACGAACACCGGGGAGCTGTTTTTT
. | TRBJ2-1 | TRBD2 | TRBV7-8 | CASSRGRDYNGQFF | TGTGCCAGCAGCCGAGGGAGGGACTACAATGGGCAGTTCTTC
few | TRBJ2-7 | . | TRBV5-1 | CASSLGHEMSSYEQYF | TGCGCCAGCAGCTTGGGGCACGAAATGAGCTCCTACGAGCAGTACTTC
. | TRBJ2-3 | . | TRBV20-1 | CSARRPGLPTDTQYF | TGCAGTGCTCGCCGCCCGGGACTGCCCACAGATACGCAGTATTTT
. | TRBJ2-4 | . | TRBV2 | CASNSALAKNIQYF | TGTGCCAGCAATTCAGCATTAGCCAAAAACATTCAGTACTTC
. | TRBJ2-1 | TRBD1 | TRBV6-5 | CASSSPSGGRSYNEQFF | TGTGCCAGCAGTTCACCGTCAGGGGGCAGGTCCTACAATGAGCAGTTCTTC
. | TRBJ2-7 | TRBD1 | TRBV6-5 | CASSQGQGSSYEQYF | TGTGCCAGCAGCCAGGGACAGGGGTCCTCCTACGAGCAGTACTTC
. | TRBJ1-1 | . | TRBV7-9 | CASRSYAGEAFF | TGTGCCAGCAGATCTTACGCGGGGGAAGCTTTCTTT
. | TRBJ2-2 | TRBD1 | TRBV20-1 | CSAPGQVGELFF | TGCAGTGCTCCTGGACAGGTCGGGGAGCTGTTTTTT
few | TRBJ2-3 | . | TRBV7-8 | CASSTRDTQYF | TGTGCCAGCAGCACGCGGGATACGCAGTATTTT
many | TRBJ1-2 | TRBD1 | TRBV12-3/TRBV12-4 | CASSLERDRVSGYTF | TGTGCCAGCAGTTTAGAACGGGACAGGGTATCCGGCTACACCTTC
. | TRBJ1-6 | . | TRBV4-1 | CASSQGVVLGGSPLHF | TGCGCCAGCAGCCAAGGTGTGGTGCTGGGGGGTTCACCCCTCCACTTT
few | TRBJ2-7 | TRBD1 | TRBV5-6 | CASSFRNRGTYEQYF | TGTGCCAGCAGCTTCCGGAACAGGGGAACCTACGAGCAGTACTTC
. | TRBJ2-2 | TRBD2 | TRBV3-1 | CASSRGLAGTTNTGELFF | TGTGCCAGCAGCCGCGGACTAGCGGGGACCACGAACACCGGGGAGCTGTTTTTT
. | TRBJ2-1 | . | TRBV5-1 | CASSLAVDRPYNEQFF | TGCGCCAGCAGCTTGGCCGTGGACAGACCTTACAATGAGCAGTTCTTC
. | TRBJ2-1 | . | TRBV12-3/TRBV12-4 | CASSLGVDSFRHNEQFF | TGTGCCAGCAGTTTAGGGGTGGACAGCTTTCGGCACAATGAGCAGTTCTTC
. | TRBJ2-5 | TRBD2 | TRBV4-2 | CASSQRGVEETQYF | TGTGCCAGCAGCCAACGGGGGGTGGAAGAGACCCAGTACTTC
. | TRBJ1-2 | . | TRBV3-1 | CASSPILAAIGSSYTF | TGTGCCAGCAGCCCCATACTGGCAGCTATTGGGAGTAGCTACACCTTC
. | TRBJ1-2 | TRBD1 | TRBV7-9 | CASSSKGQPYGYTF | TGTGCCAGCAGCTCTAAGGGACAGCCCTATGGCTACACCTTC
. | TRBJ1-1 | . | TRBV5-1 | CASSYGGTMNTEAFF | TGCGCCAGCAGTTATGGGGGCACCATGAACACTGAAGCTTTCTTT
. | TRBJ2-5 | . | TRBV12-3/TRBV12-4 | CASSRGSEETQYF | TGTGCCAGCTCTAGGGGAAGCGAGGAGACCCAGTACTTC
few | TRBJ1-2 | . | TRBV7-9 | CASSLVPGNYGYTF | TGTGCCAGCAGCTTAGTCCCCGGTAACTATGGCTACACCTTC
. | TRBJ2-2 | . | TRBV5-1 | CASSFGESTGELFF | TGCGCCAGCAGCTTTGGGGAAAGTACCGGGGAGTTGTTTTTT
few | TRBJ2-7 | . | TRBV11-2 | CASSRQAYEQYF | TGTGCCAGCAGCCGTCAGGCCTACGAGCAGTACTTC
. | TRBJ1-1 | . | TRBV5-1 | CASSLDGGRMNTKAFF | TGCGCCAGCAGCTTGGATGGGGGAAGGATGAACACTAAAGCTTTCTTT
. | TRBJ2-7 | TRBD1 | TRBV20-1 | CSAAGQGNYEQYF | TGCAGTGCCGCCGGACAGGGTAACTACGAGCAGTACTTC
few | TRBJ2-5 | TRBD2 | TRBV20-1 | CSAGLAGQYF | TGCAGTGCTGGACTAGCGGGCCAGTACTTC
. | TRBJ2-1 | . | TRBV21-1 | CASSKGRGGYNEQFF | TGTGCCAGCAGCAAAGGGCGGGGGGGTTACAATGAGCAGTTCTTC